The clone carrying this T cell receptor beta chain was counted between two and nine times. This specimen comes from a study of blood T cells in healthy people across ages. The use of a sample-barcoded 5' primer and a J-beta primer mix characterized a second PCR of about 7 to 12 cycles. A minimum of 2.5 million CDR3-containing paired-end reads was obtained for each sample. TCRdb re-derived calls from the 5' RACE reads in MiXCR, one entry per CDR3 protein. The sample records around 1,700,000 distinct CDR3 sequences, about 28% being singletons. The CDR3 loop spans 13 amino acids. Trimming removed 2 bases from V and 8 bases from J, with 10 bases in between. From germline, CDR1 is SEHNR and CDR2 FQNEAQ (reference sequence).

This TCR derives from a woman in her twenties or thirties in good health. The chain couples TRBV7-9 to TRBJ2-1; possible D gene TRBD2, 6 bases. The sample consisted of blood. As DNA, the CDR3 is TGTGCCAGCAGCTTATCTAGCGCCCATGAGCAGTTCTTC. This gives the protein CASSLSSAHEQFF.